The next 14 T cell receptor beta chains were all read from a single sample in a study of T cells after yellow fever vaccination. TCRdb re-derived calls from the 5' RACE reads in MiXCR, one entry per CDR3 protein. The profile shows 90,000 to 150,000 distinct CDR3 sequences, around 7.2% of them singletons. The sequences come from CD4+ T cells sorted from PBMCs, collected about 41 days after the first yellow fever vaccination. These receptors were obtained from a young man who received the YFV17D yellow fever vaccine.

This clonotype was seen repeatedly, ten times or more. CDR3 sequence (DNA): TGTGCCACCAGCAGAGATCTGGGGTGGGATGAAAAACTGTTTTTT. It is translated as CATSRDLGWDEKLFF. The chain uses TRBV15 and TRBJ1-4; D is ambiguous. Germline CDR1 reads LNHNV; CDR2 reads YYDKDF (reference sequence). The CDR3 length is 15 residues. The V end lost 0 bases, the J end lost 6 bases, and 11 bases lay between the germline ends.

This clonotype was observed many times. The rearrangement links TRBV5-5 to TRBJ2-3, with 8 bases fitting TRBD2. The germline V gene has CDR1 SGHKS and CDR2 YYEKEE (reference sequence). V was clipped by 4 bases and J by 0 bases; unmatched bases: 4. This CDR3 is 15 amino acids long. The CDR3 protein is CASSLRLASTDTQYF. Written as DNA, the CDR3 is TGTGCCAGCAGCCTCCGACTAGCGAGCACAGATACGCAGTATTTT.

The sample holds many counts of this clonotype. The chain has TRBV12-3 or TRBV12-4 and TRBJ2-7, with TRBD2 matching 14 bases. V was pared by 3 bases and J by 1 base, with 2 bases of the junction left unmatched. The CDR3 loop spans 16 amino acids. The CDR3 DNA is TGTGCCAGCAGTTTGACTAGCGGGGGGGGGTCCTACGAGCAGTACTTC. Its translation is CASSLTSGGGSYEQYF.

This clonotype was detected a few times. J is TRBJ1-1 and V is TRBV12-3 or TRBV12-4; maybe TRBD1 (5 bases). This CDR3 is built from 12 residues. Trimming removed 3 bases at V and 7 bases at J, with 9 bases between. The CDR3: CASSLTANEAFF. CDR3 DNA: TGTGCCAGCAGTTTGACAGCCAATGAAGCTTTCTTT.

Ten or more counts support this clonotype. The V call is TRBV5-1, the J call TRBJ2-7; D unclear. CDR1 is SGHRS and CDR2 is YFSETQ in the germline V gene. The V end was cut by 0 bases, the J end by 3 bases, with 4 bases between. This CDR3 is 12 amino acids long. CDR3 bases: TGCGCCAGCAGCTTGGGCGACTACGAGCAGTACGTC. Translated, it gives CASSLGDYEQYV.

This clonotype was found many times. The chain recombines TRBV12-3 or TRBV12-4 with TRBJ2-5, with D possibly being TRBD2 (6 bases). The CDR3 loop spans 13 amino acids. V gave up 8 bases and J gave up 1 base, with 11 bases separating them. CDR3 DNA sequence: TGTGCCAGCGGCGGGGTCCTCCAAGAGACCCAGTACTTC. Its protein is CASGGVLQETQYF.

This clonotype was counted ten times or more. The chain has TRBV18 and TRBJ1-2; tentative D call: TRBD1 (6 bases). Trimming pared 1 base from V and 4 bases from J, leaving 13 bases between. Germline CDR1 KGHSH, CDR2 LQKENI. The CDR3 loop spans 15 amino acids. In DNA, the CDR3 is TGTGCCAGCTCACCACGGGCAGGGGACCGCTATGGCTACACCTTC. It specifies CASSPRAGDRYGYTF.

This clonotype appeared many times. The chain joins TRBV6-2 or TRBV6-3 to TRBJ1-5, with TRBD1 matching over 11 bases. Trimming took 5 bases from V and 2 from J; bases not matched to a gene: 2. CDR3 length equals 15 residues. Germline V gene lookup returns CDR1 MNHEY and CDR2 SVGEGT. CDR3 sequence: CASSRGQGGNQPQHF. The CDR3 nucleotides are TGTGCCAGCAGTCGGGGACAGGGGGGCAATCAGCCCCAGCATTTT.

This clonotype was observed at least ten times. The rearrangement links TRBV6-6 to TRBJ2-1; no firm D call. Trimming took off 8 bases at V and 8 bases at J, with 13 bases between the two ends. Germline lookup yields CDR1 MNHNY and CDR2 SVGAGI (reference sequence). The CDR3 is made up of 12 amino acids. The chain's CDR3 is CASRSPGDEQFF. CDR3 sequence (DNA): TGTGCCAGCCGGTCTCCCGGCGATGAGCAGTTCTTC.

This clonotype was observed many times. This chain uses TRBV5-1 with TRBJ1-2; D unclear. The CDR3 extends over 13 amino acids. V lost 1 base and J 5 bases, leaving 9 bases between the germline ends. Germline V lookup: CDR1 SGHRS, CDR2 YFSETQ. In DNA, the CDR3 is TGCGCCAGCAGCTTGCTCCCTGAGTATGGCTACACCTTC. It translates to CASSLLPEYGYTF.

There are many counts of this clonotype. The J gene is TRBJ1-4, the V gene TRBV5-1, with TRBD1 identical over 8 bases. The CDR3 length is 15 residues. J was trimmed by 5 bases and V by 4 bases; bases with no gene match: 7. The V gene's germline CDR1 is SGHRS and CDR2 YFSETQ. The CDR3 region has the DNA TGCGCCAGCAGCCCGGGGACAGGTGCAAATGAAAAACTGTTTTTT. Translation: CASSPGTGANEKLFF.

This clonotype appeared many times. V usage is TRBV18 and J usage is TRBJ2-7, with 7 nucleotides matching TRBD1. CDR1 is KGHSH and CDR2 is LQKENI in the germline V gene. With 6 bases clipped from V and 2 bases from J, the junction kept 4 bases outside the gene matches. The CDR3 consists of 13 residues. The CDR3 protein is CASSPGQPYEQYF. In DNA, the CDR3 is TGTGCCAGCTCCCCGGGACAGCCCTACGAGCAGTACTTC.

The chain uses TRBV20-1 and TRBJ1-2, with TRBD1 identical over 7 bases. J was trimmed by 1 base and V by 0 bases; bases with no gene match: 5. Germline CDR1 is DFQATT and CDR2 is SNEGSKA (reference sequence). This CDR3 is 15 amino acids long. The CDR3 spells CSAREGQTNNYGYTF. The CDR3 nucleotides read TGCAGTGCTAGAGAGGGACAGACAAATAACTATGGCTACACCTTC.

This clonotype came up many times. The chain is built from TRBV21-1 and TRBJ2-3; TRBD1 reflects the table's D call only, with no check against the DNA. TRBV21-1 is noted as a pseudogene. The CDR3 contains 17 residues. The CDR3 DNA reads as TGTGCCAGCAGCAAAGAAATTCTCCAGGGGAGAAGAGATACGCAGTATTTT. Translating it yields CASSKEILQGRRDTQYF.